Only a few counts were recorded for the clone carrying this TCR beta chain. The antigen remains unidentified. This sample is part of a study of shared clonotypes between healthy human individuals. Across the whole study: Each donor's CD8 memory used one plate, CD8 naive two, each CD4 subset three. Whole-study results and caveats: Rarefaction exposed incomplete sorted-subset sequencing despite large depth.

Produced via immunoSEQ multiplex PCR; TCRdb's table is partial and in-frame only. Altogether 730,000 or so clones are present, 55% to 75% being singletons, with the ten largest covering about 1.7%. CDR1 is WNHNN and CDR2 is SYGVQD in the germline V gene (reference sequence). The CDR3 loop spans 15 amino acids. The V gene end was trimmed by 2 bases and the J gene end by 2 bases; junction bases not matched to a gene: 0. Sample: memory CD4+ T cells sorted from blood. Indicated subset: CD45RA-negative fraction. The V gene is TRBV10-1, the J gene TRBJ2-6; 7 nucleotides line up with TRBD1. The origin of this receptor is a woman aged 25 to 39 in good health. The CDR3 loop reads CASSEDRAGANVLTF. In DNA, the CDR3 is TGCGCCAGCAGTGAGGACAGGGCTGGGGCCAACGTCCTGACTTTC.